At least ten counts were recorded for the clone carrying this T cell receptor beta chain. Its specificity is not known. This specimen comes from a study of Graves' ophthalmopathy and Graves' hyperthyroidism. The CDR3 loop spans 15 amino acids. Trimming cost V 3 bases and J 5 bases; bases outside gene matches: 10. Transcripts of RNA were the source for amplifying TCR beta CDR3 regions. Second-round multiplex PCR came after first-round RT-PCR with HTBI primers. TCRdb recomputed calls from the multiplex PCR reads with MiXCR, one row per CDR3 protein. The data contain 150,000 to 200,000 distinct CDR3 sequences, 35% to 50% of them singletons. Study observations and caveats: Blood samples also showed most expanded thyroid clonotypes exceeding 0.001 frequency.

This sequence was found in a man aged 25 to 45 with Graves' ophthalmopathy. What was sequenced was peripheral blood. This chain connects TRBV12-3 or TRBV12-4 to TRBJ2-7; 7 bases align to TRBD1. The CDR3 sequence is CASSLGQGVGHEQYF. The CDR3 coding sequence is TGTGCCAGCAGTTTGGGGCAGGGGGTCGGCCACGAGCAGTACTTC.